This T cell receptor beta chain was sequenced for a study of T cells after yellow fever vaccination (dated by TCRdb to between 2019 and 2020). Looking at the study overall: The SMART-Seq v4 Ultra Low Input RNA kit was used to prepare libraries from fractions with low cell numbers. Two healthy male donors, one aged 18 to 30 and one aged 30 to 39 years, were included in the cohort. Blood was drawn at multiple timepoints before and after primary and secondary immunization, with bulk PBMC replicates and cell subsets isolated. To follow T-cell clones before and after primary and booster YFV17D yellow fever vaccination, bulk TCR alpha and beta repertoires were sequenced over time. Overall study outcomes, separate from this receptor: Compared with the primary T-cell response, the secondary T-cell response was weaker but faster, peaking on day 5 rather than day 15. Computational filtering was needed because FACS-sorted repertoires could contain abundant contaminating clonotypes from the bulk population. Because only a couple of donors were included in the study, the extent to which the findings can be generalized is limited. A small fraction of clonotypes appeared in both the CD4 and CD8 compartments, likely as a result of convergent recombination. Most clones expanded after primary vaccination were re-detected after the booster (almost 97% of CD4 and around 88% of CD8), suggesting broad memory maintenance.

This clonotype was counted a few times. What antigen it recognizes has not been identified. Base qualities are not recorded, but no much larger clone differs from it by a single base. For sequencing, an Illumina NovaSeq 6000 was employed. Synthesis of TCR cDNA relied on 5'RACE template switching, a step that introduced a universal primer site along with unique molecular identifiers. cDNA synthesis was primed from both the TCR alpha and TCR beta constant segments. Two PCR steps were used to amplify libraries, with sample barcodes and sequencing adapters being added in the second step. Libraries were sequenced on Illumina HiSeq 2500 (2x100 bp) or NovaSeq (2x150 bp). Turning to the authors' computational methods: Demultiplexing of reads and collapsing into UMI consensus sequences were performed with MIGEC, and V(D)J alignment was carried out with MiXCR. Clonotypes responding to the vaccine were identified with edgeR on replicate PBMC samples, with the criteria of FDR below 0.01 and a log2 fold change above 5 up to day 15. Bulk clonotypes were assigned CD4 or CD8 identity according to which sequenced CD4 or CD8 repertoire held them at higher abundance. The raw public reads went through TCRdb reprocessing: fastp at Q25, MiXCR clone calling, in-frame beta chains kept. Identical CDR3 proteins give one entry, which carries the most common genes and DNA. V and J calls and clone size were set by TCRdb, not the authors. This sample holds some 320,000 distinct CDR3 sequences; approximately 4% were observed only once. The top ten clones comprise around 23% of the sample.

The trim is 2 bases for V and 6 bases for J, with a gap of 7 bases between the germline ends. Inclusive of the bounding cysteine and phenylalanine, the CDR3 is 12 residues long. Here the CDR3 DNA is all that survives: 36 bases in frame from base 1. The sample's treatment or condition, from its label and the paper: live attenuated yellow fever vaccine strain. Two biological replicates of bulk PBMCs were collected at each blood-draw timepoint. A standard Ficoll-Paque protocol was used to isolate PBMCs from peripheral blood. TriZol was used to extract RNA from bulk PBMCs, CD4 and CD8 fractions, and dextramer-positive and dextramer-negative fractions.

The sequence was collected from a man aged 18 to 29 who received the YFV17D yellow fever vaccine. The sequences come from PBMCs, collected 5 days after the yellow fever booster vaccination. This chain is built from TRBV12-3 or TRBV12-4 and TRBJ1-2, with no reliable assignment of the D segment. In nucleotides, the sequence is TGTGCCAGCAGTTTATGGTCACATGGCTACACCTTC. It translates to CASSLWSHGYTF.